The T cell receptor (beta chain) under discussion was sequenced for a study of brain T cells in children with intractable seizures. Study-level points and caveats: Viral specificity was inferred only from CDR3 similarity; HCMV serostatus was unknown. Pre- and post-surgery blood differed in depth, so pre-surgery absences may be undersampling.

A note on this clone: What it binds is not known.

Sequencing was limited to surgery cases with top T cell transcript signatures in brain tissue. V lost 1 base to trimming and J lost 6 bases, with 25 bases between them. This CDR3 is built from 18 residues. Germline CDR1 and CDR2: MGHRA and YSYEKL. Generated by immunoSEQ multiplex PCR, the TCRdb table keeps only in-frame clones and is missing some. Of tens of thousands of clones listed, around 96% are singletons. This material consisted of peripheral blood, taken at surgery. This receptor was taken from a boy under three years old with focal cortical dysplasia and intractable seizures. V gene TRBV4-1 combines with J gene TRBJ2-7; D is perhaps TRBD1 (5 bases). The CDR3 is CASSQVIGVGIRPGEQYF. DNA for the CDR3: TGCGCCAGCAGCCAAGTAATAGGGGTAGGGATCCGTCCGGGCGAGCAGTACTTC.